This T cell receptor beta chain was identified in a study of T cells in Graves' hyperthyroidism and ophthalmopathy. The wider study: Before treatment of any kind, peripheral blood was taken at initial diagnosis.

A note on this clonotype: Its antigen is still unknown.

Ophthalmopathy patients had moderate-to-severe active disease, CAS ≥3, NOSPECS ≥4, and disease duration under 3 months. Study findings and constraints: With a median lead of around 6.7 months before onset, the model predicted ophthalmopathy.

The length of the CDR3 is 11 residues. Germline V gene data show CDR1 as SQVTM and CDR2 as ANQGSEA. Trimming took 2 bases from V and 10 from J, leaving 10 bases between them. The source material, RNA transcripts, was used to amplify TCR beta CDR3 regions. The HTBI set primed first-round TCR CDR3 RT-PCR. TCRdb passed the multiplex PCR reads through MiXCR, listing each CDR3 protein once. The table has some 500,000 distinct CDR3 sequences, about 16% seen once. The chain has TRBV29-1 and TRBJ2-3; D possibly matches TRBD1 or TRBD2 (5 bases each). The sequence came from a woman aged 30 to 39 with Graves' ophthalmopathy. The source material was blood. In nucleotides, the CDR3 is TGCAGCGTTGAAAGGGGAGCGGCGCAGTATTTT. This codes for CSVERGAAQYF.